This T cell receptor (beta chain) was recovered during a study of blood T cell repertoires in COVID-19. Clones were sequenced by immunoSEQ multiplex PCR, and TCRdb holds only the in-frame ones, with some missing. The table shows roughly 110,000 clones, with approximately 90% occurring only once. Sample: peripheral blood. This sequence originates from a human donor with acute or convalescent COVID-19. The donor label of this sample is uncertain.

CDR3 DNA: TGTGCCATCAGTGCGACTAGCGGGGGCATTTACGAGCAGTACTTC. Its protein product is CAISATSGGIYEQYF. V is TRBV10-3 and J is TRBJ2-7; 12 bases align to TRBD2. Germline V lookup: CDR1 ENHRY, CDR2 SYGVKD. CDR3 length: 15 residues. Unmatched junction bases numbered 5, after V lost 4 bases and J lost 4 bases.